This TCR beta chain originates from a study of CD8 T cells in Susac syndrome. TEMRA cells were enriched by FACS, and CD4+ and CD8+ T cells were negatively isolated. RNA, at roughly 0.5 to 1 ug, was reverse transcribed with random hexamers. TCRdb processed the immunoSEQ multiplex PCR reads anew with MiXCR; each CDR3 protein has one entry. The repertoire holds roughly 150,000 distinct CDR3 sequences, with around 95% as singletons. V lost 7 bases and J lost 4, with 11 bases in between. The CDR3 extends over 12 amino acids. This TCR was recovered from a human donor with multiple sclerosis. The sample taken for sequencing was CD8+ T cells from PBMCs. V is TRBV12-3 or TRBV12-4 and J is TRBJ2-7; no definite D call. The CDR3, as DNA: TGTGCCAGCAAGATCTGGCGGTACGAGCAGTACGTC. Translated, it gives CASKIWRYEQYV.